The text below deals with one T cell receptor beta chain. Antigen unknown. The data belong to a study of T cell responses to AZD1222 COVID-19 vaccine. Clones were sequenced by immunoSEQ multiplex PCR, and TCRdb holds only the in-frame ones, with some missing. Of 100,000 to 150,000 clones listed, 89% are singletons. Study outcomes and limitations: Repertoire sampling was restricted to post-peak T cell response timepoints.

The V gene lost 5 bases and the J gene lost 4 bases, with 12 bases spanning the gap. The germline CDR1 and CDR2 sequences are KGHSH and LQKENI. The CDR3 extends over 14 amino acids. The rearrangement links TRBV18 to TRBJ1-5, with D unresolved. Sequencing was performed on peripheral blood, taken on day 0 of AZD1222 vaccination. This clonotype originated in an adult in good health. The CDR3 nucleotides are TGTGCCAGCTCAAATGGACCGCGGAATCAGCCCCAGCATTTT. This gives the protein CASSNGPRNQPQHF.